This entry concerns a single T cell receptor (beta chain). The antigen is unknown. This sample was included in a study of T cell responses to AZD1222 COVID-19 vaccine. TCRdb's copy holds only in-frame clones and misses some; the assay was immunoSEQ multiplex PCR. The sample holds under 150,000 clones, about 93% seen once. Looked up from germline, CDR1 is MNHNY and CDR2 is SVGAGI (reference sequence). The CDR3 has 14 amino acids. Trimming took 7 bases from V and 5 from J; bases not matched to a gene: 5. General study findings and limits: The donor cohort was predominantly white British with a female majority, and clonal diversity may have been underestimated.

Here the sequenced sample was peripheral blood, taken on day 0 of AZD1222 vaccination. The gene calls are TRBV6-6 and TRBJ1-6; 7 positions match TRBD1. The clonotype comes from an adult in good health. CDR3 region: CASTEGADNSPLHF. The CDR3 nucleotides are TGTGCCAGCACGGAGGGGGCAGATAATTCACCCCTCCACTTT.